This T cell receptor (beta chain) was recorded in a study of shared clonotypes between healthy human individuals. Overall study context: Samples came from two female and a few male donors aged 18 to 49. Study observations and caveats: Sampling was confined to blood; repertoires within tissues likely differ.

The method was immunoSEQ multiplex PCR; TCRdb's version includes in-frame clones alone and lacks a portion of them. This sample carries 75,000 to 100,000 clones, about half of them seen once, and the ten largest clones take approximately 16%. The sample holds many counts of this clone. Antigen: not known. The CDR3 is 15 residues long. The V gene's germline CDR1 is KGHSH and CDR2 LQKENI. The trim removed 6 bases at V and 5 bases at J, leaving 13 bases unmatched. This sequence joins TRBV18 and TRBJ2-7; 7 bases line up with TRBD1. The receptor comes from a middle-aged woman in good health. Some clones in this sample may be carry-over from other donors' samples. The material sequenced was PBMCs. CDR3 DNA: TGTGCCAGCTCTCCCAACAGGGGTGAATTTGACGAGCAGTACTTC. This sequence encodes CASSPNRGEFDEQYF.